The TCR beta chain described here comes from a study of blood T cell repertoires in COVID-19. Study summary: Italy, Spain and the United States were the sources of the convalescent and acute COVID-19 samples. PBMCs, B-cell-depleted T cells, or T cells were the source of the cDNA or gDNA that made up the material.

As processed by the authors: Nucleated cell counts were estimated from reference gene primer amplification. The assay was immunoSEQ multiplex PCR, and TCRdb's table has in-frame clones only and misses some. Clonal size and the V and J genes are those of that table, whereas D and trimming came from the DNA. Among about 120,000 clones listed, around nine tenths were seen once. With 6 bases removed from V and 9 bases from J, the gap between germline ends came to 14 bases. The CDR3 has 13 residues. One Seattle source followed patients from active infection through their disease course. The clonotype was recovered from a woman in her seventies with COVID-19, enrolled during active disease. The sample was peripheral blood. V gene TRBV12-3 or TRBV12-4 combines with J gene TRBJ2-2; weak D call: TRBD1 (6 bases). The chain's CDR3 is CASSQQGFRELFF. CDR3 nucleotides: TGTGCCAGCAGCCAACAGGGTTTTAGGGAGCTGTTTTTT.